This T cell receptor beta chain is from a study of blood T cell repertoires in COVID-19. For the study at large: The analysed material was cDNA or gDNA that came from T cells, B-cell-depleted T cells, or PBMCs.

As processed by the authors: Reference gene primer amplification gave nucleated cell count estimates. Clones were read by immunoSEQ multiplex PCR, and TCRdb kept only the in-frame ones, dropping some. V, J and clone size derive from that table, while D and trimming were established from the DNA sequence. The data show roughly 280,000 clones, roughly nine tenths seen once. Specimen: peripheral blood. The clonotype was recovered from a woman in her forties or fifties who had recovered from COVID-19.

For the CDR3, the DNA is TGTGCCTGGGAGGCGGCGGCTAGCCGCTACGAGCAGTACTTC. Its translation: CAWEAAASRYEQYF. The V and J genes are TRBV30 and TRBJ2-7, with D perhaps matching TRBD2 (5 bases). V lost 5 bases to trimming and J lost 3 bases, with 17 bases between them. The CDR3 extends over 14 amino acids. The germline V gene has CDR1 GTSNPN and CDR2 SVGIG (reference sequence).